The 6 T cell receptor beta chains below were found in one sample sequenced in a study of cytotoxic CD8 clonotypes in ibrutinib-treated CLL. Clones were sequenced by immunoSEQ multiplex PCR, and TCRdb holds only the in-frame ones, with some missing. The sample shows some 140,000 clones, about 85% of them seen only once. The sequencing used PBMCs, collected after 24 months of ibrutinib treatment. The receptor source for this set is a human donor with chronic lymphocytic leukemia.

CDR3 DNA sequence: TGTGCCAGCAGCAAAGCCGTGGGTTCCGGGGAGCTGTTTTTT. Its translation is CASSKAVGSGELFF. The chain has TRBV7-2 and TRBJ2-2; no definite D call. This CDR3 region has 14 residues. Germline V CDR1 and CDR2: SGHTA, FQGNSA. The V end lost 5 bases, the J end lost 6 bases, and 13 bases lay between the germline ends. The variable domain in full, with the rest retrieved from reference TRBV7-2 and TRBJ2-2, is GAGVSQSPSNKVTEKGKDVELRCDPISGHTALYWYRQSLGQGLEFLIYFQGNSAPDKSGLPSDRFSAERTGGSVSTLTIQRTQQEDSAVYLCASSKAVGSGELFFGEGSRLTVL.

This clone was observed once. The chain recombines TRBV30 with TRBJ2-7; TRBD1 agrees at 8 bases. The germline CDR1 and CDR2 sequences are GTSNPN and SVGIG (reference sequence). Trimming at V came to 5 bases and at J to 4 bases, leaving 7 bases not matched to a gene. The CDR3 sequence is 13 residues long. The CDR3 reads CAWSLRGQYEQYF. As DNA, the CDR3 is TGTGCCTGGTCCCTCAGGGGGCAGTACGAGCAGTACTTC.

Here the CDR3 DNA reads TGCGCCAGCAGCCCCGGCGGGGTCAGGGAAAAACTGTTTTTT. Encoded protein: CASSPGGVREKLFF. The chain joins TRBV4-3 to TRBJ1-4; no clear D. The CDR3 covers 14 residues. The germline V and J ends were trimmed by 4 bases and 8 bases, with 14 bases remaining between them. The V gene's germline CDR1 is LGHNA and CDR2 YSLEER.

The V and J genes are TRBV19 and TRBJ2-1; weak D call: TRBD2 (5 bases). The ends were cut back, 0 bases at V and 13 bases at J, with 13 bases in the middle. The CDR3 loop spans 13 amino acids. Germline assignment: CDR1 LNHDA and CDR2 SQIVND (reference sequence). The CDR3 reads CASSIDRGDSQFF. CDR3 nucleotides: TGTGCCAGTAGTATAGATCGGGGAGACTCCCAGTTCTTC.

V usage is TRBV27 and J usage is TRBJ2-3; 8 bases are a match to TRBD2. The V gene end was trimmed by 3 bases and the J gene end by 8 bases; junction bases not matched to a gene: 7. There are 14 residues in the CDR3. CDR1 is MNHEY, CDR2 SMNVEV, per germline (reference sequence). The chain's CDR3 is CASSFGTSPPTQYF. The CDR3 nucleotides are TGTGCCAGCAGTTTCGGGACTAGTCCGCCTACGCAGTATTTT.

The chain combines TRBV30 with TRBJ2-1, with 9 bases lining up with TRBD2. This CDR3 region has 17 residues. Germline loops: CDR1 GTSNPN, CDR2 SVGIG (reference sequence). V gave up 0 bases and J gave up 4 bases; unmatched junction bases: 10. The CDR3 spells CAWSVIAGEPSYNEQFF. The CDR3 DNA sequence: TGTGCCTGGAGTGTCATAGCGGGGGAACCATCGTACAATGAGCAGTTCTTC.